These 26 T cell receptor beta chains came from one sample sequenced in a study of T cell repertoires in cytomegalovirus infection. TCRdb fed the reads into MiXCR, producing one record per CDR3 protein. The repertoire holds about 460,000 distinct CDR3 sequences, about 11% seen once, with about 10% in the top ten. Sequencing used PBMCs. The receptors were sampled from a human donor in good health (CMV status not recorded). Some clones in this sample may be carry-over from other donors' samples.

The chain carries TRBV13 and TRBJ2-7; TRBD1 agrees at 7 bases. V lost 5 bases, J lost 3 bases, and 7 bases stayed unmatched. The CDR3 has 14 residues. Germline CDR1 and CDR2: PRHDT and FYEKMQ (reference sequence). The CDR3: CASSDRDRGYEQYF. The CDR3 DNA is TGTGCCAGCAGCGACCGGGACAGAGGCTACGAGCAGTACTTC.

This clonotype occurred a few times. The chain has TRBV7-8 and TRBJ2-5; D gene unclear. Trimming took 1 base from V and 2 from J, leaving 8 bases between them. CDR1 is SGHVS, CDR2 FQNEAQ, per germline. The CDR3 runs to 14 residues. As DNA, the CDR3 is TGTGCCAGCAGCTTAGGTAAACATCAAGAGACCCAGTACTTC. Translated: CASSLGKHQETQYF.

This clonotype was observed at least ten times. The CDR3 nucleotides read TGTGCCAGCAGTTTGCTTTCCCTAGTGGGACAGATATATGGCTACACCTTC. Protein sequence: CASSLLSLVGQIYGYTF. The chain combines TRBV28 with TRBJ1-2; TRBD1 agrees at 7 bases. The ends lost 3 bases at V and 5 bases at J; junction bases unmatched: 15. The CDR3 is made up of 17 amino acids. CDR1 and CDR2 from the germline V gene are MDHEN and SYDVKM.

This clonotype was counted a few times. The rearrangement links TRBV5-4 to TRBJ2-7; 9 bases map to TRBD2. Trimming cost V 4 bases and J 5 bases; bases outside gene matches: 13. The germline V gene encodes CDR1 SGHNT and CDR2 YYREEE (reference sequence). The CDR3 consists of 16 residues. CDR3 in amino acids: CASSRTWRGGRHEQYF. CDR3 bases: TGTGCCAGCAGCCGAACGTGGCGGGGGGGCCGTCACGAGCAGTACTTC.

This clonotype was seen repeatedly, ten times or more. V usage is TRBV7-2 and J usage is TRBJ2-7; D ambiguous. The V gene's germline CDR1 is SGHTA and CDR2 FQGNSA. The CDR3 totals 14 residues. The germline V and J ends were trimmed by 3 bases and 3 bases, with 12 bases remaining between them. CDR3: CASSFDPAIYEQYF. In DNA form, the CDR3 reads TGTGCCAGCAGCTTCGATCCAGCGATCTACGAGCAGTACTTC.

In this sample, this clonotype turned up a few times. The V call is TRBV5-1, the J call TRBJ2-5, with D perhaps matching TRBD1 (5 bases). Germline V lookup: CDR1 SGHRS, CDR2 YFSETQ. This CDR3 spans 14 amino acids. V lost 1 base and J lost 2, with 9 bases in between. As DNA, the CDR3 is TGCGCCAGCAGCTTGATCGACAGACAAGAGACCCAGTACTTC. This sequence encodes CASSLIDRQETQYF.

This sequence joins TRBV2 and TRBJ1-4; 11 bases fit TRBD1. The CDR3 sequence is 15 residues long. V dropped 3 bases and J dropped 5; count of bases not matched to a gene: 2. CDR1 is SNHLY, CDR2 FYNNEI, per germline. The CDR3 loop reads CASSERDRGNEKLFF. The CDR3 coding sequence is TGTGCCAGCAGTGAGAGGGACAGGGGGAATGAAAAACTGTTTTTT.

There are many counts of this clonotype. The chain joins TRBV12-3 or TRBV12-4 to TRBJ2-6, with unresolved D. V lost 6 bases and J lost 0, with 12 bases in between. The CDR3 consists of 16 residues. CDR3 sequence reads: CASRPDRASGANVLTF. The CDR3 DNA follows: TGTGCCAGCAGACCAGACCGAGCCTCTGGGGCCAACGTCCTGACTTTC.

This clonotype was counted many times. V gene TRBV7-2 combines with J gene TRBJ2-1; the match to TRBD2 covers 10 bases. CDR3 length equals 18 residues. Looked up from germline, CDR1 is SGHTA and CDR2 is FQGNSA. The V segment lost 1 base and the J segment 8 bases; nucleotides outside the gene matches: 14. The CDR3 here is CASSLEWSGRVERDEQFF. Written as DNA, the CDR3 is TGTGCCAGCAGCTTAGAGTGGAGCGGGAGGGTAGAGAGGGATGAGCAGTTCTTC.

The genes are TRBV29-1 and TRBJ1-1; 10 bases fit TRBD1. Germline assignment: CDR1 SQVTM and CDR2 ANQGSEA. With V trimmed by 2 bases and J by 1 base, 1 base remained unmatched. This CDR3 is 14 amino acids long. As DNA, the CDR3 is TGCAGCGTTGAAAGGACAGGGGGGAACACTGAAGCTTTCTTT. Protein product: CSVERTGGNTEAFF.

In its sample, this clonotype was seen many times. The J gene is TRBJ1-5, the V gene TRBV7-8; a possible D gene is TRBD1 (5 bases). Germline V gene sequence: CDR1 SGHVS, CDR2 FQNEAQ. The CDR3 has 15 residues. Trimming pared 2 bases from V and 6 bases from J, leaving 14 bases between. CDR3 in DNA: TGTGCCAGCAGCTTAAGTGGAGGCGGGGGTCAGCCCCAGCATTTT. Translated, it gives CASSLSGGGGQPQHF.

This chain uses TRBV24-1 with TRBJ2-3; weak D call: TRBD2 (6 bases). The germline V and J ends were trimmed by 3 bases and 4 bases, with 16 bases remaining between them. In germline, CDR1 is KGHDR, CDR2 SFDVKD. The CDR3 runs 16 residues. As DNA, the CDR3 is TGTGCCACCAGTGATCCCGGGACGGGGGATGCAGATACGCAGTATTTT. This codes for CATSDPGTGDADTQYF.

This clonotype came up a few times. This chain links TRBV5-1 with TRBJ2-7, with D possibly matching TRBD2 (5 bases). The CDR3 runs to 16 residues. V was shortened by 0 bases and J by 3 bases, with 16 bases between the two germline ends. CDR1 is SGHRS and CDR2 is YFSETQ in the germline V gene. The CDR3 sequence: CASSLGSRIGLYEQYF. As DNA, the CDR3 is TGCGCCAGCAGCTTGGGGAGCCGGATCGGACTCTACGAGCAGTACTTC.

The V gene is TRBV3-1, the J gene TRBJ2-4; D uncertain. The CDR3 extends over 14 amino acids. Per germline, CDR1 LGHDT and CDR2 YNNKEL (reference sequence). V was trimmed by 1 base and J by 7 bases, leaving 11 bases between them. CDR3 DNA sequence: TGTGCCAGCAGCCAAGGCGTAGCCGCTAACATTCAGTACTTC. Amino acid sequence: CASSQGVAANIQYF.

This clonotype was counted at least ten times. The chain carries TRBV12-3 or TRBV12-4 and TRBJ2-5; D remains unclear. Trimming stripped 2 bases from V and 2 bases from J, with 9 bases between. This CDR3 comprises 14 residues. The CDR3 region is CASSLSPDQETQYF. The DNA for the CDR3 is TGTGCCAGCAGTTTAAGCCCGGATCAAGAGACCCAGTACTTC.

V and J are TRBV19 and TRBJ2-7; D is tentatively TRBD1 or TRBD2 (6 bases each). Trimming removed 7 bases from V and 0 bases from J, with 16 bases in between. CDR3 length: 15 amino acids. The V gene's germline CDR1 is LNHDA and CDR2 SQIVND (reference sequence). CDR3 residues: CASTPGRGGSYEQYF. The CDR3 bases are TGTGCCAGTACCCCGGGCAGGGGAGGCTCCTACGAGCAGTACTTC.

This clonotype came up a few times. The CDR3 region is CASRRAGGVETQYF. The CDR3 DNA is TGTGCCAGCAGGAGAGCGGGGGGGGTAGAGACCCAGTACTTC. This sequence joins TRBV11-2 and TRBJ2-5, with 10 bases identical to TRBD2. Losses at the gene ends were 6 bases for V and 4 bases for J; bases not matched to a gene: 5. The CDR3 loop spans 14 amino acids. In germline, CDR1 is SGHAT, CDR2 FQNNGV.

This clonotype occurred a few times. V gene TRBV3-1 combines with J gene TRBJ1-2; D remains unclear. Between the trimmed V and J ends, which lost 0 bases and 6 bases, there was a span of 5 bases. The CDR3 has 12 amino acids. Germline V gives CDR1 LGHDT, CDR2 YNNKEL (reference sequence). DNA for the CDR3: TGTGCCAGCAGCCAAGAGGGCAATGGCTACACCTTC. It yields the protein CASSQEGNGYTF.

This clonotype was recorded many times. The chain is built from TRBV12-3 or TRBV12-4 and TRBJ1-1; D is unresolved. The CDR3 consists of 16 residues. The ends were cut back, 6 bases at V and 0 bases at J, with 17 bases in the middle. The CDR3 loop reads CASSHGTGHMNTEAFF. CDR3 in DNA: TGTGCCAGCAGCCATGGAACCGGGCACATGAACACTGAAGCTTTCTTT.

This clonotype was detected many times. The chain is built from TRBV7-6 and TRBJ1-4; a weak D match, TRBD1 (5 bases). Per the germline V gene, CDR1 is SGHVS and CDR2 is FNYEAQ. The CDR3 covers 15 residues. The ends were cut back, 4 bases at V and 7 bases at J, with 16 bases in the middle. CDR3 in amino acids: CASSSPTRGSEKLFF. CDR3 in DNA: TGTGCCAGCAGCTCCCCCACAAGGGGTAGTGAAAAACTGTTTTTT.

This clonotype was recorded a few times. CDR3 nucleotides: TGTGCCAGCAGTTCCACAGGGAGTGGGTCCAAAAACATTCAGTACTTC. Amino acids: CASSSTGSGSKNIQYF. The chain combines TRBV6-1 with TRBJ2-4; possible D gene TRBD1, 6 bases. Looked up from germline, CDR1 is MNHNS and CDR2 is SASEGT. V was cut by 5 bases and J by 2 bases, with 16 bases left in between. There are 16 residues in the CDR3.

This clonotype showed up many times. The rearrangement joins TRBV6-2 or TRBV6-3 to TRBJ2-7; perhaps TRBD1 as D (6 bases). The V and J ends lost 6 bases and 3 bases respectively, with 15 bases between them. This CDR3 region has 14 residues. In germline, CDR1 is MNHEY, CDR2 SVGEGT. For the CDR3, the DNA is TGTGCCAGCAGCAGAAGACAGGCGAGCTACGAGCAGTACTTC. The encoded protein is CASSRRQASYEQYF.

V usage is TRBV28 and J usage is TRBJ2-2, with D unclear. The CDR3 consists of 13 residues. The germline V gene has CDR1 MDHEN and CDR2 SYDVKM. Trimming removed 7 bases at V and 0 bases at J, with 6 bases between. CDR3 coding DNA: TGTGCCAGCATCAGCGCGAACACCGGGGAGCTGTTTTTT. Its protein is CASISANTGELFF.

This clonotype was detected ten times or more. The chain recombines TRBV5-5 with TRBJ2-3; D is perhaps TRBD2 (5 bases). Trimming pared 5 bases from V and 8 bases from J, leaving 15 bases between. Germline-derived CDR1 and CDR2 are SGHKS and YYEKEE (reference sequence). This CDR3 has 13 amino acids. The CDR3 sequence is CASRFDPEGTQYF. In DNA form, the CDR3 reads TGTGCCAGCAGATTCGACCCAGAGGGTACGCAGTATTTT.

This clonotype was seen at least ten times. The chain carries TRBV14 and TRBJ2-1, with D hard to call. The CDR3 loop spans 17 amino acids. The V end was cut by 4 bases, the J end by 0 bases, with 16 bases between. Germline loops: CDR1 SGHDN, CDR2 FVKESK. The CDR3 DNA sequence: TGTGCCAGCAGCCGGGCCGCTGGGCTCAGCTCCTACAATGAGCAGTTCTTC. Translating gives CASSRAAGLSSYNEQFF.

The rearrangement joins TRBV9 to TRBJ2-1; D is unresolved. V lost 0 bases to trimming and J lost 4 bases, with 11 bases between them. This CDR3 spans 15 amino acids. The germline V gene encodes CDR1 SGDLS and CDR2 YYNGEE. DNA for the CDR3: TGTGCCAGCAGCGTAGCTCCGGCAGGATACAATGAGCAGTTCTTC. Its protein product is CASSVAPAGYNEQFF.